This T cell receptor beta chain is from a study of blood T cell repertoires in COVID-19. Method: immunoSEQ multiplex PCR; TCRdb's copy keeps in-frame clones and lacks some. This table holds approximately 220,000 clones, around nine tenths found once. There are 18 residues in the CDR3. The V and J ends lost 0 bases and 0 bases respectively, with 15 bases between them. CDR1 is MGHRA, CDR2 YSYEKL, per germline. The chain combines TRBV4-1 with TRBJ1-3; D unclear. Source material: peripheral blood. This sequence originates from a man aged 60 to 69 with acute or convalescent COVID-19. DNA for the CDR3: TGCGCCAGCAGCCAAGATCGCGCAGGCAGTTACTCTGGAAACACCATATATTTT. This encodes CASSQDRAGSYSGNTIYF.